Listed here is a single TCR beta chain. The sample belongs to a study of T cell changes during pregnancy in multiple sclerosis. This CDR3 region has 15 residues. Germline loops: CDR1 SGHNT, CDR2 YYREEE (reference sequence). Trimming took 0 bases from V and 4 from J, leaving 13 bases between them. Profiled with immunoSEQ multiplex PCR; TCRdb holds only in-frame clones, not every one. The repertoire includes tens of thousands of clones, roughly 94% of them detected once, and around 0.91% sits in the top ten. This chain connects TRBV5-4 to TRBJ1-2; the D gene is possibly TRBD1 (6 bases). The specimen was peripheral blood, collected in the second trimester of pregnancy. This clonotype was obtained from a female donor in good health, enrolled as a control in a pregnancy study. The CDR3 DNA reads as TGTGCCAGCAGCTTGGCCACAGGGCTCCTCTATGGCTACACCTTC. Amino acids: CASSLATGLLYGYTF.